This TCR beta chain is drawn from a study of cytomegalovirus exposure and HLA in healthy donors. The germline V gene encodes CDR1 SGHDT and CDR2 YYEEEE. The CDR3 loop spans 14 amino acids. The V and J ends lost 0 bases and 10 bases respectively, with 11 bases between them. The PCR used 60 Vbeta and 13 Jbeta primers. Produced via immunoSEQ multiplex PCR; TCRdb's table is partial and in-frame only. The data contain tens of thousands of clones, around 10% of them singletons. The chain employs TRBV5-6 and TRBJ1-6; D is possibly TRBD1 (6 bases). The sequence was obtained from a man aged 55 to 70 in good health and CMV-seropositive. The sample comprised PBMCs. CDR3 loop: CASSLVAGESPLHF. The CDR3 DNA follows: TGTGCCAGCAGCTTGGTGGCAGGGGAATCACCCCTCCACTTT. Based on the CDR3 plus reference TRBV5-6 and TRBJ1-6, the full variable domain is DAGVTQSPTHLIKTRGQQVTLRCSPKSGHDTVSWYQQALGQGPQFIFQYYEEEERQRGNFPDRFSGHQFPNYSSELNVNALLLGDSALYLCASSLVAGESPLHFGNGTRLTVT.